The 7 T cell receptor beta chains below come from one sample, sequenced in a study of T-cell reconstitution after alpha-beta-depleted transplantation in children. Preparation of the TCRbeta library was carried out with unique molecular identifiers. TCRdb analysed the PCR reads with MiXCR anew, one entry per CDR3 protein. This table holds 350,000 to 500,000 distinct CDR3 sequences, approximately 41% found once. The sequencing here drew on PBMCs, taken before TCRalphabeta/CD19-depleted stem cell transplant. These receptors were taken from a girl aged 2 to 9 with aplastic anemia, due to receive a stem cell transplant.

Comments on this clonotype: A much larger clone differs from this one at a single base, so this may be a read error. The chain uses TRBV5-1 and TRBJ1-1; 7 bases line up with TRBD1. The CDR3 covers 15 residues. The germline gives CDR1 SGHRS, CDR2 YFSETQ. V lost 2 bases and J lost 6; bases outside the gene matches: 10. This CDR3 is CASSFGGGGDAEAFF. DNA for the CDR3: TGCGCCAGCAGCTTTGGGGGAGGGGGCGATGCTGAAGCTTTCTTT.

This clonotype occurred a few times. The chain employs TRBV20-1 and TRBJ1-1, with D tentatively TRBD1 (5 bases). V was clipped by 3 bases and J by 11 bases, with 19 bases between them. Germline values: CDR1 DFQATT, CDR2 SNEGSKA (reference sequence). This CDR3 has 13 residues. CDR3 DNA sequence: TGCAGTGCTAGCGAGACCCTCTCAGGGATGGCTTTCTTT. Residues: CSASETLSGMAFF.

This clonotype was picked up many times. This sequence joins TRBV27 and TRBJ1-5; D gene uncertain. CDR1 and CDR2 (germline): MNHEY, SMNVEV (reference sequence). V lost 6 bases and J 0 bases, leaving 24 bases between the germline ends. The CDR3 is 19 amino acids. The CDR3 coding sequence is TGTGCCAGCAGCCCGAGGGAGTGGTCGGGTTCATATAGCAATCAGCCCCAGCATTTT. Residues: CASSPREWSGSYSNQPQHF.

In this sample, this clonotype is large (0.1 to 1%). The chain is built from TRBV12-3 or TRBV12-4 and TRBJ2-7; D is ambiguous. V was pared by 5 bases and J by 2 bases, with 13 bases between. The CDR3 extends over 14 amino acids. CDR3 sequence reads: CASSPRVRPYEQYF. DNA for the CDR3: TGTGCCAGCAGTCCCCGAGTTAGACCCTACGAGCAGTACTTC.

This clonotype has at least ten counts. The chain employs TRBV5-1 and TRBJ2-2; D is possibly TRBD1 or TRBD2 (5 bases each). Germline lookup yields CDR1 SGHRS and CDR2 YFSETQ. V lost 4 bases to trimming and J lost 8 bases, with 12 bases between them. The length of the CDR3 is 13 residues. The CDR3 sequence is CASSVTEGGELFF. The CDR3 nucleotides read TGCGCCAGCAGCGTGACAGAGGGGGGGGAGCTGTTTTTT.

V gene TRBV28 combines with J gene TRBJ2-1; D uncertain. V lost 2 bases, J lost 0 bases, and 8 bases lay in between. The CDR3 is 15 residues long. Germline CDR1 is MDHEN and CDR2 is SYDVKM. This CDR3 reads CASSLQLISYNEQFF. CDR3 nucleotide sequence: TGTGCCAGCAGTTTACAGCTCATCTCCTACAATGAGCAGTTCTTC. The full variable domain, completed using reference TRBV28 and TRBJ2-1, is DVKVTQSSRYLVKRTGEKVFLECVQDMDHENMFWYRQDPGLGLRLIYFSYDVKMKEKGDIPEGYSVSREKKERFSLILESASTNQTSMYLCASSLQLISYNEQFFGPGTRLTVL.

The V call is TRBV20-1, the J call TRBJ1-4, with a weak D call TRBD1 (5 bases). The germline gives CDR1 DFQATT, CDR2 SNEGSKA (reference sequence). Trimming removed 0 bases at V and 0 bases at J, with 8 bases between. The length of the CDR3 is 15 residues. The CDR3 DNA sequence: TGCAGTGCTAGAGATGGGGGGGCAACTAATGAAAAACTGTTTTTT. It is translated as CSARDGGATNEKLFF.